This TCR beta chain was found in a study of blood T cell repertoires in COVID-19. This CDR3 contains 12 residues. V dropped 4 bases and J dropped 6; count of bases not matched to a gene: 3. Germline V lookup: CDR1 GTSNPN, CDR2 SVGIG (reference sequence). This table comes from immunoSEQ multiplex PCR, and its TCRdb copy is limited to in-frame clones, with some not included. The sample holds approximately 390,000 clones, approximately 91% seen once. The sequenced material came from PBMCs or T cells enriched from blood (not recorded which). V gene TRBV30 combines with J gene TRBJ1-2; TRBD1 matches at 9 bases. This TCR derives from a woman aged 40 to 50 with acute COVID-19. CDR3 DNA: TGTGCCTGGACTACAGGGGGCGATGGCTACACCTTC. This encodes CAWTTGGDGYTF.